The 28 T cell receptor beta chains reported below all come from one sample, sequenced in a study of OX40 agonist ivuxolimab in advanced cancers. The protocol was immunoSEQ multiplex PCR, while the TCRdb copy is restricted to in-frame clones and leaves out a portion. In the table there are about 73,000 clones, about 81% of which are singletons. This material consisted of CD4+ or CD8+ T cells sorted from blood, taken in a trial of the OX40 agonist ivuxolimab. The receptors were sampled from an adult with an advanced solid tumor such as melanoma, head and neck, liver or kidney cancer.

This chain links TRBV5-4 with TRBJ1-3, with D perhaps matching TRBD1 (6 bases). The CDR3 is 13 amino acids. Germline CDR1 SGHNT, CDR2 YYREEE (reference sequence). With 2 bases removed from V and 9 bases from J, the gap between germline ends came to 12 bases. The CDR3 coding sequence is TGTGCCAGCAGCTTAGCGGGGGGCCGCACCATATATTTT. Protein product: CASSLAGGRTIYF.

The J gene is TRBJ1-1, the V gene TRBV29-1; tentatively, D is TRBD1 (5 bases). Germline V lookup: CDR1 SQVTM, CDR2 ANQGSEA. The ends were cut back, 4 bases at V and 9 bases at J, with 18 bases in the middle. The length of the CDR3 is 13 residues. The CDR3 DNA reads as TGCAGCGTTGGTTCGGGGGAACGAGTTAAAGCTTTCTTT. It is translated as CSVGSGERVKAFF.

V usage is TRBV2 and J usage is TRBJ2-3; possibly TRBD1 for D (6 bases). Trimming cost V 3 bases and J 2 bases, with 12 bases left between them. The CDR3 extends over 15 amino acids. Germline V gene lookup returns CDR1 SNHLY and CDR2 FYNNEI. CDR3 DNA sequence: TGTGCCAGCAGTGATCAGGGGCGGGCCACAGATACGCAGTATTTT. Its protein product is CASSDQGRATDTQYF.

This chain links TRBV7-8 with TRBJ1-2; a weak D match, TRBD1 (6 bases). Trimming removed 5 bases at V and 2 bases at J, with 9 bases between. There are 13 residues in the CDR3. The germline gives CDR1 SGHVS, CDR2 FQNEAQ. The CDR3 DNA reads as TGTGCCAGCAGCCCCGACAGGAACTATGGCTACACCTTC. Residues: CASSPDRNYGYTF.

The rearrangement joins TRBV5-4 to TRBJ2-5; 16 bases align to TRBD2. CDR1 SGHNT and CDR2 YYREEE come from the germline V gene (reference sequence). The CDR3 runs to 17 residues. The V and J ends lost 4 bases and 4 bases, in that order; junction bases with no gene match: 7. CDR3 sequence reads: CASSPGTSGGGRETQYF. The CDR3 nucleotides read TGTGCCAGCAGCCCCGGGACTAGCGGGGGGGGTAGAGAGACCCAGTACTTC.

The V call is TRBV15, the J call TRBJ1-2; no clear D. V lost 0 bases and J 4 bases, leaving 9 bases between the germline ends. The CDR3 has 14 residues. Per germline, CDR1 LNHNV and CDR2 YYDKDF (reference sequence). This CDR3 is CATSRDRQAYGYTF. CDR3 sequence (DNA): TGTGCCACCAGCAGAGATCGTCAGGCCTATGGCTACACCTTC.

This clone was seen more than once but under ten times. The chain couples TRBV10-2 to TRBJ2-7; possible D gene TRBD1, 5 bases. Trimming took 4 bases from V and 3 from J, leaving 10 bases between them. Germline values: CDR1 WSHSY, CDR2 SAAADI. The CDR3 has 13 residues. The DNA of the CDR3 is TGCGCCAGCAGTGGACAGCAAGTCTACGAGCAGTACTTC. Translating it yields CASSGQQVYEQYF.

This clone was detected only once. CDR3 protein: CASGMAGVETQYF. CDR3 DNA sequence: TGTGCCAGCGGAATGGCGGGAGTAGAGACCCAGTACTTC. The chain has TRBV7-6 and TRBJ2-5, with 7 bases identical to TRBD2. Germline loops: CDR1 SGHVS, CDR2 FNYEAQ. The CDR3 loop spans 13 amino acids. J lost 4 bases, V lost 8 bases, and 7 bases had no gene match.

CDR3 residues: CASSLRTDYNEQFF. CDR3 nucleotide sequence: TGTGCCAGCAGCTTGCGGACAGATTACAATGAGCAGTTCTTC. V is TRBV5-8 and J is TRBJ2-1; D may be TRBD1 (6 bases). The CDR3 length is 14 residues. Looked up from germline, CDR1 is SGHTS and CDR2 is YDEGEE. Deletions cut 1 base from V and 4 bases from J, with 9 bases between.

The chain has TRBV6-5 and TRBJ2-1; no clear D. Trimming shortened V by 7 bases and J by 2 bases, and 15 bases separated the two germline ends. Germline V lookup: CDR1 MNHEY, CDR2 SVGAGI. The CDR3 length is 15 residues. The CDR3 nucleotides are TGTGCCAGCAATAGTTACGGTCGCACCTACAATGAGCAGTTCTTC. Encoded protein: CASNSYGRTYNEQFF.

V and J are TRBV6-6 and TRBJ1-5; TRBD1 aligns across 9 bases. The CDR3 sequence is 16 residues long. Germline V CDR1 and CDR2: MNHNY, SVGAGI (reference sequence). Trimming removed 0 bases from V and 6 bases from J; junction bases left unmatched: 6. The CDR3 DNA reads TGTGCCAGCAGTTACTCCGGGACAGGGAAGGGTCAGCCCCAGCATTTT. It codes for CASSYSGTGKGQPQHF.

The CDR3 protein is CASSVATSIAQHF. Written as DNA, the CDR3 is TGTGCCAGCAGCGTAGCTACGAGTATAGCCCAGCATTTT. The chain joins TRBV9 to TRBJ1-5; D remains ambiguous. The CDR3 spans 13 residues. The V gene lost 0 bases and the J gene lost 11 bases, with 12 bases spanning the gap. CDR1 and CDR2 from the germline V gene are SGDLS and YYNGEE.

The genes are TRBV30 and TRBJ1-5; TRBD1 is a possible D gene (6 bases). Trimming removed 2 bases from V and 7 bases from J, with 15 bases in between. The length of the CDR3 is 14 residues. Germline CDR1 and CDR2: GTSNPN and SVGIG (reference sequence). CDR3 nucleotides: TGTGCCTGGAGTTCGGACAGTCCGGGGCAGCCCCAGCATTTT. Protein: CAWSSDSPGQPQHF.

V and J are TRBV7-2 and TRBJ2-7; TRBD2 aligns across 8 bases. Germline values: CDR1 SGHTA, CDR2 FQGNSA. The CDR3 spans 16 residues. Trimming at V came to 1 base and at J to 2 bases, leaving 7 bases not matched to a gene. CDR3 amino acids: CASSLVGGGRTYEQYF. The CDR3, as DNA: TGTGCCAGCAGCTTAGTCGGGGGGGGCAGGACCTACGAGCAGTACTTC.

The CDR3 reads CASSSDRLWAYEQYF. As DNA, the CDR3 is TGTGCCAGCAGCTCGGACAGGCTATGGGCATACGAGCAGTACTTC. The chain links TRBV5-5 to TRBJ2-7, with TRBD1 matching over 7 bases. The V segment lost 3 bases and the J segment 4 bases; nucleotides outside the gene matches: 10. Per the germline V gene, CDR1 is SGHKS and CDR2 is YYEKEE (reference sequence). The CDR3 loop spans 15 amino acids.

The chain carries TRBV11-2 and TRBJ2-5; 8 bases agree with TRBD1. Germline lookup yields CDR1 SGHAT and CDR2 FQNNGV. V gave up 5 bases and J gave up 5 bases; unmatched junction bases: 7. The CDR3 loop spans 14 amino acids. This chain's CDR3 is CASSPTGVWETQYF. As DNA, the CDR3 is TGTGCCAGCAGCCCGACAGGGGTATGGGAGACCCAGTACTTC.

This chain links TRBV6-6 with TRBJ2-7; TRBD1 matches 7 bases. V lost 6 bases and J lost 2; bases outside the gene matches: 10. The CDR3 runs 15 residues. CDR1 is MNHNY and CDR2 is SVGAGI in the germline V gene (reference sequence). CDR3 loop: CASSKLLQGPYEQYF. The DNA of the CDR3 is TGTGCCAGCAGCAAACTTTTACAGGGGCCCTACGAGCAGTACTTC.

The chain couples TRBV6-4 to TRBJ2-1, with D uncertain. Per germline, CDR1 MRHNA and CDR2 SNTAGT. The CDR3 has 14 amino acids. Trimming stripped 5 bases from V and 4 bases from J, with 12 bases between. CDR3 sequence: CASSRDAEYNEQFF. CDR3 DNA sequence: TGTGCCAGCAGTCGTGATGCTGAATACAATGAGCAGTTCTTC.

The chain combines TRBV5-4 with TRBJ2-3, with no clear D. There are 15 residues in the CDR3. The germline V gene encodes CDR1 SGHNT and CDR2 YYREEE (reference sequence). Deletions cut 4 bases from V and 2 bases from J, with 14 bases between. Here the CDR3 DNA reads TGTGCCAGCAGCGACGGGCCCTCGACCACAGATACGCAGTATTTT. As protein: CASSDGPSTTDTQYF.

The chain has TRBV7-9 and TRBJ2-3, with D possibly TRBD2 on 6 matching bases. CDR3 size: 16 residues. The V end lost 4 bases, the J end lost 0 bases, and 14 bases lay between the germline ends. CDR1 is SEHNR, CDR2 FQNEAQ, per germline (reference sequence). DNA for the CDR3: TGTGCCAGCAGCTCCCTCGCGGGGCTGAGCACAGATACGCAGTATTTT. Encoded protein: CASSSLAGLSTDTQYF.

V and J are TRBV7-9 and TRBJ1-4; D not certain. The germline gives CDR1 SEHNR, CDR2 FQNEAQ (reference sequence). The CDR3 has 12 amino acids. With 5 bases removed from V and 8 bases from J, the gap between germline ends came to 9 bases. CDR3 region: CASSPGEEKLFF. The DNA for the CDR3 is TGTGCCAGCAGCCCGGGAGAGGAAAAACTGTTTTTT.

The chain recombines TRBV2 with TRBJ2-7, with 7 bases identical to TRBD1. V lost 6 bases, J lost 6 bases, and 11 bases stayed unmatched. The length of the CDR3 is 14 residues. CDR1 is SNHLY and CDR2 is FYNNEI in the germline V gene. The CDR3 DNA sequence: TGTGCCAGCAGGGACGGGAACAGGGGATCCGAGCAGTACTTC. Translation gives CASRDGNRGSEQYF.

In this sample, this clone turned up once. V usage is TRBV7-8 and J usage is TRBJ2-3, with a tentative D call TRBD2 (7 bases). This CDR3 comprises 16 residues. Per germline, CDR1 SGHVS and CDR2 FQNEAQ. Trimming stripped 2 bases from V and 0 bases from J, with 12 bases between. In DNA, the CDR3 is TGTGCCAGCAGCTTACTGGGGGGGCAGAGCACAGATACGCAGTATTTT. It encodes CASSLLGGQSTDTQYF.

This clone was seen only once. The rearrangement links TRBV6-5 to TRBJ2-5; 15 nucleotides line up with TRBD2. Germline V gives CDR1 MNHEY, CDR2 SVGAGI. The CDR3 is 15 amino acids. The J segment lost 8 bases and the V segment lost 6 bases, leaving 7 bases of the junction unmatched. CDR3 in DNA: TGTGCCAGCAGCCGGACTAGCGGGGGGGCGGGAACCCAGTACTTC. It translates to CASSRTSGGAGTQYF.

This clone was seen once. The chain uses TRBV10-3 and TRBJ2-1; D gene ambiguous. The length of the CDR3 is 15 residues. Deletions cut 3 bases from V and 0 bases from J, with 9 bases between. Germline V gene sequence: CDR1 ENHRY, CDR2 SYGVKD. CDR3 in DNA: TGTGCCATCAGTGACTTCTCTAGCTCCTACAATGAGCAGTTCTTC. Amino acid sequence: CAISDFSSSYNEQFF.

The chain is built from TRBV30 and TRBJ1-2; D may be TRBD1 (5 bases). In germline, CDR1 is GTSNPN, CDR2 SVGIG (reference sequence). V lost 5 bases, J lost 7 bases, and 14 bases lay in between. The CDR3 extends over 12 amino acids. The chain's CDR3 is CAWRGSGFGYTF. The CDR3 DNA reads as TGTGCCTGGCGGGGGTCAGGGTTTGGCTACACCTTC.

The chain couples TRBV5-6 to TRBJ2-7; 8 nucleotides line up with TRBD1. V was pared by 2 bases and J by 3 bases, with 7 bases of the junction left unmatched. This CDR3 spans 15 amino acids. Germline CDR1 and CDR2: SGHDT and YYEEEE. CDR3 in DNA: TGTGCCAGCAGCTTTCCGGGACAGGAACACTACGAGCAGTACTTC. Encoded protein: CASSFPGQEHYEQYF.

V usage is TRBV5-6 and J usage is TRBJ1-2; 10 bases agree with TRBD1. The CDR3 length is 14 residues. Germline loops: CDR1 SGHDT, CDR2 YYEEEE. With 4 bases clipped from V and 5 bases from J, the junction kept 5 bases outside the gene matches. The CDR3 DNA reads TGTGCCAGCAGCACCGCGGGACAGGGGTATGGCTACACCTTC. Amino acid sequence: CASSTAGQGYGYTF.